Listed here are 20 T cell receptor beta chains from one sample, sequenced in a study of regulatory T cells in long-lasting Graves disease. According to the study, TCR beta libraries were built with iRepertoire HTBI primers and CDR3-region Arm-PCR. TCRdb re-called the multiplex PCR reads through MiXCR, storing one row per CDR3 protein. The top ten hold roughly a fifth of the sample, which has under 450,000 distinct CDR3 sequences, 15% to 20% seen once. Time point defined: newly diagnosed GD, antithyroid drugs for less than 3 months. PBMC-extracted RNA yielded the TCR library. This sample also belongs to another study, concerning T cells in Graves' hyperthyroidism and ophthalmopathy.

The sample consisted of peripheral blood mononuclear cells (PBMCs), taken at new diagnosis, from a patient treated with antithyroid drugs. The origin of the receptors is a woman under 30 with Graves disease.

This clonotype was picked up many times. This chain connects TRBV3-1 to TRBJ2-3, with D perhaps matching TRBD2 (5 bases). The V end was cut by 4 bases, the J end by 4 bases, with 15 bases between. From germline, CDR1 is LGHDT and CDR2 YNNKEL (reference sequence). The CDR3 extends over 15 amino acids. The CDR3 loop is CASSPGLPGADTQYF. CDR3 DNA sequence: TGTGCCAGCAGCCCAGGACTGCCTGGGGCAGATACGCAGTATTTT.

V and J are TRBV27 and TRBJ1-4; D possibly corresponds to TRBD1 (6 bases). Germline V gene sequence: CDR1 MNHEY, CDR2 SMNVEV (reference sequence). This CDR3 is 14 amino acids long. Trimming shortened V by 6 bases and J by 4 bases, and 12 bases separated the two germline ends. The CDR3 bases are TGTGCCAGCAGCCAGACAGGATTTAATGAAAAACTGTTTTTT. Protein sequence: CASSQTGFNEKLFF.

This clonotype was observed a handful of times. This chain joins TRBV6-2 or TRBV6-3 and TRBJ1-5; D gene ambiguous. V shed 8 bases and J shed 0 bases, with 11 bases lying between them. The CDR3 has 14 amino acids. Per the germline V gene, CDR1 is MNHEY and CDR2 is SVGEGT. The CDR3 region has the DNA TGTGCCAGCGGAGCTACTTATAGCAATCAGCCCCAGCATTTT. This translates into CASGATYSNQPQHF.

The table lists this clonotype with a count of one. This rearrangement joins TRBV9 to TRBJ2-3; D remains unclear. Trimming stripped 0 bases from V and 2 bases from J, with 22 bases between. The CDR3 loop spans 19 amino acids. Germline V gene lookup returns CDR1 SGDLS and CDR2 YYNGEE. In DNA form, the CDR3 reads TGTGCCAGCAGCGTAGGAGTACAGCGTATTCGTTCTTTCACAGATACGCAGTATTTT. The encoded protein is CASSVGVQRIRSFTDTQYF.

The table lists this clonotype with many counts. The chain links TRBV20-1 to TRBJ2-7, with D unclear. Per germline, CDR1 DFQATT and CDR2 SNEGSKA (reference sequence). Trimming shortened V by 3 bases and J by 2 bases, and 14 bases separated the two germline ends. The CDR3 consists of 14 residues. The chain's CDR3 is CSARETATPYEQYF. In DNA form, the CDR3 reads TGCAGTGCTAGGGAGACTGCTACCCCCTACGAGCAGTACTTC.

This clonotype appeared many times. This sequence joins TRBV28 and TRBJ1-4; D uncertain. The CDR3 runs to 14 residues. Trimming shortened V by 2 bases and J by 1 base, and 5 bases separated the two germline ends. Germline CDR1 is MDHEN and CDR2 is SYDVKM. CDR3 protein: CASSLEGTNEKLFF. The DNA of the CDR3 is TGTGCCAGCAGTTTAGAGGGAACTAATGAAAAACTGTTTTTT.

This clonotype was recorded at least ten times. The junction and the germline gene differ at one end; a read error may be behind it. The rearrangement links TRBV7-9 to TRBJ2-7; D is perhaps TRBD1 or TRBD2 (5 bases each). Germline CDR1 is SEHNR and CDR2 is FQNEAQ (reference sequence). The length of the CDR3 is 12 residues. CDR3 sequence (DNA): TGCGCCAGCAGCTTGAGAGGGACCGAGCAGTACTTC. The encoded protein is CASSLRGTEQYF.

This clonotype was seen at least ten times. The chain recombines TRBV12-3 or TRBV12-4 with TRBJ2-7, with 10 bases fitting TRBD1. The CDR3 has 12 amino acids. With V trimmed by 6 bases and J by 6 bases, 2 bases remained unmatched. The CDR3 DNA reads TGTGCCAGCAGGAGGGACAGGGGCGAGCAGTACTTC. Its protein is CASRRDRGEQYF.

There are a few counts of this clonotype. The chain recombines TRBV6-1 with TRBJ2-1; maybe TRBD2 (5 bases). The V gene lost 2 bases and the J gene lost 9 bases, with 20 bases spanning the gap. CDR3 length equals 16 residues. Germline CDR1 reads MNHNS; CDR2 reads SASEGT. CDR3 nucleotide sequence: TGTGCCAGCAGTGAACACCTCGGGCTCCAAAGCGGTGAGCAGTTCTTC. Its translation: CASSEHLGLQSGEQFF.

This clonotype came up a few times. This sequence joins TRBV6-1 and TRBJ1-2; D gene ambiguous. The CDR3 is 13 amino acids. Germline V gene data show CDR1 as MNHNS and CDR2 as SASEGT. The ends were cut back, 0 bases at V and 8 bases at J, with 10 bases in the middle. CDR3 DNA sequence: TGTGCCAGCAGTGAAGCGCTGGGTTCCGGCTACACCTTC. Translation gives CASSEALGSGYTF.

In this sample, this clonotype turned up many times. The chain recombines TRBV12-3 or TRBV12-4 with TRBJ2-1; 10 bases map to TRBD2. The length of the CDR3 is 14 residues. V lost 7 bases, J lost 9 bases, and 9 bases stayed unmatched. CDR3 residues: CASTEASGGVEQFF. Here the CDR3 DNA reads TGTGCCAGCACCGAGGCAAGCGGGGGGGTTGAGCAGTTCTTC.

This clonotype has a count of ten or more. The chain carries TRBV18 and TRBJ2-6; weak D call: TRBD2 (5 bases). CDR3 length: 17 amino acids. CDR1 is KGHSH and CDR2 is LQKENI in the germline V gene. Trimming cost V 0 bases and J 0 bases, with 9 bases left between them. The CDR3 loop is CASSPPVGVSGANVLTF. CDR3 bases: TGTGCCAGCTCACCACCGGTCGGGGTCTCTGGGGCCAACGTCCTGACTTTC. The full variable domain, with the rest looked up from reference TRBV18 and TRBJ2-6, is NAGVMQNPRHLVRRRGQEARLRCSPMKGHSHVYWYRQLPEEGLKFMVYLQKENIIDESGMPKERFSAEFPKEGPSILRIQQVVRGDSAAYFCASSPPVGVSGANVLTFGAGSRLTVL.

There are many counts of this clonotype. V gene TRBV24-1 combines with J gene TRBJ2-1; D may correspond to TRBD1 or TRBD2 (5 bases each). The CDR3 is 17 residues long. CDR1 is KGHDR and CDR2 is SFDVKD in the germline V gene. The ends were cut back, 4 bases at V and 4 bases at J, with 19 bases in the middle. Here the CDR3 DNA reads TGTGCCACCAGTGACCCTAACACCGGGACCCGATACAATGAGCAGTTCTTC. The encoded protein is CATSDPNTGTRYNEQFF.

V and J are TRBV6-2 or TRBV6-3 and TRBJ1-2, with a weak D call TRBD1 (5 bases). The length of the CDR3 is 16 residues. Trimming shortened V by 2 bases and J by 4 bases, and 17 bases separated the two germline ends. Looked up from germline, CDR1 is MNHEY and CDR2 is SVGEGT. CDR3 sequence: CASSYDRPQLGYGYTF. CDR3 sequence (DNA): TGTGCCAGCAGTTACGACAGACCTCAGCTAGGCTATGGCTACACCTTC.

The chain has TRBV2 and TRBJ2-2, with TRBD1 matching over 11 bases. From germline, CDR1 is SNHLY and CDR2 FYNNEI. The junction had 6 bases not matched to a gene; V was cut back by 8 bases and J by 7 bases. CDR3 size: 14 residues. This chain's CDR3 is CASLDRGPVGELFF. The CDR3 nucleotides are TGTGCCAGCCTGGACAGGGGGCCGGTCGGGGAGCTGTTTTTT.

This clonotype was counted many times. The chain combines TRBV12-5 with TRBJ2-2; possibly TRBD2 for D (6 bases). There are 17 residues in the CDR3. Trimming removed 6 bases at V and 4 bases at J, with 21 bases between. Germline V gene lookup returns CDR1 LGHNT and CDR2 FRNRAP. The CDR3 DNA sequence: TGTGCTAGTGGCTCCGGGACTGCCATTGTGGGCACCGGGGAGCTGTTTTTT. Encoded protein: CASGSGTAIVGTGELFF.

This clonotype came up many times. This chain links TRBV6-1 with TRBJ1-1; 10 bases line up with TRBD1. Germline V CDR1 and CDR2: MNHNS, SASEGT. J was trimmed by 3 bases and V by 8 bases; bases with no gene match: 6. The length of the CDR3 is 14 residues. The CDR3 reads CASPDRGYYTEAFF. As DNA, the CDR3 is TGTGCCAGCCCGGACAGGGGGTACTACACTGAAGCTTTCTTT.

On this clonotype itself: A much larger clone is a single base away; this may be a read error. The chain has TRBV7-9 and TRBJ2-5; 7 bases map to TRBD2. V was clipped by 7 bases and J by 9 bases; unmatched bases: 14. Germline CDR1 reads SEHNR; CDR2 reads FQNEAQ (reference sequence). The CDR3 length is 14 residues. CDR3 in amino acids: CASTESRGGEPQYF. The CDR3 bases are TGTGCCAGCACCGAATCTCGGGGAGGGGAGCCCCAGTACTTC.

This rearrangement joins TRBV20-1 to TRBJ2-1; D might be TRBD2 (5 bases). Trimming removed 6 bases from V and 0 bases from J, with 12 bases in between. The V gene's germline CDR1 is DFQATT and CDR2 SNEGSKA (reference sequence). The CDR3 runs to 14 residues. Here the CDR3 DNA reads TGCAGTGCACAGCGGATAAGCTCCTACAATGAGCAGTTCTTC. This sequence encodes CSAQRISSYNEQFF.

This clonotype showed up many times. The chain couples TRBV24-1 to TRBJ1-5; D ambiguous. The CDR3 is 14 amino acids. Germline assignment: CDR1 KGHDR and CDR2 SFDVKD. Trimming cost V 6 bases and J 3 bases, with 11 bases left between them. The CDR3 spells CATSRSGVNQPQHF. As DNA, the CDR3 is TGTGCCACCAGTAGAAGTGGTGTCAATCAGCCCCAGCATTTT.